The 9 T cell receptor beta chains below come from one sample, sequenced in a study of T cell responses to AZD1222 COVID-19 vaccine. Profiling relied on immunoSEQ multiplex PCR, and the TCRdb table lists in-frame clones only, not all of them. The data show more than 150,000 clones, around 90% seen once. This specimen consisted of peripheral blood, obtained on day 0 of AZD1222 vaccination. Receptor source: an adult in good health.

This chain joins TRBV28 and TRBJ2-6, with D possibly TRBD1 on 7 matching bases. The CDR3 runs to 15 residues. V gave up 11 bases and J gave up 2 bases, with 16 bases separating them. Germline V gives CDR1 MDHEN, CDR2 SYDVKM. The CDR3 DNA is TGTGCCGGGAAGGGGGCGGGAACTGGGGCCAACGTCCTGACTTTC. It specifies CAGKGAGTGANVLTF.

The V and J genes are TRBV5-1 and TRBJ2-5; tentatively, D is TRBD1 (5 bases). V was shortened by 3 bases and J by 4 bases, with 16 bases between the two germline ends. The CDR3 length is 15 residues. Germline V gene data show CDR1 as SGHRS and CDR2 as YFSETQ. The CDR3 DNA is TGCGCCAGCAGCTCATCAGGGCGCCCCGTAGAGACCCAGTACTTC. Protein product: CASSSSGRPVETQYF.

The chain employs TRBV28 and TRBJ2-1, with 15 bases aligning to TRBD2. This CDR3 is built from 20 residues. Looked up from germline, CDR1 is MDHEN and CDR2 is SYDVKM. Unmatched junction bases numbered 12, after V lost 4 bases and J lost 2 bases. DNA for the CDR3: TGTGCCAGCAGTTCATACGGGACTAGCGGGAGGAGCACCACCTACAATGAGCAGTTCTTC. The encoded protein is CASSSYGTSGRSTTYNEQFF.

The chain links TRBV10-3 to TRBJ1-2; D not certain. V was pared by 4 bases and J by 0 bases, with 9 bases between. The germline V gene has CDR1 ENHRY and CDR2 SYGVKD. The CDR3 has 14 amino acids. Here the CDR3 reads CAISVAEANYGYTF. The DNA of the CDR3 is TGTGCCATCAGTGTAGCCGAAGCTAACTATGGCTACACCTTC.

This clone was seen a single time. The CDR3 DNA follows: TGTGCCAGCAGCTATAGTGGCTCCTACGAGCAGTACTTC. Protein: CASSYSGSYEQYF. The chain joins TRBV6-5 to TRBJ2-7, with D uncertain. There are 13 residues in the CDR3. Trimming left V 6 bases short and J 0 bases short, with 9 bases between. The germline V gene has CDR1 MNHEY and CDR2 SVGAGI.

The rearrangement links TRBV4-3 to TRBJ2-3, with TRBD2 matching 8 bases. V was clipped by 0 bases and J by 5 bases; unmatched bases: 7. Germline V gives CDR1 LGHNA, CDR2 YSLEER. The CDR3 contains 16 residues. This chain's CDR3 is CASSQETGGTLDTQYF. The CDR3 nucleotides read TGCGCCAGCAGCCAAGAGACGGGGGGGACCTTAGATACGCAGTATTTT.

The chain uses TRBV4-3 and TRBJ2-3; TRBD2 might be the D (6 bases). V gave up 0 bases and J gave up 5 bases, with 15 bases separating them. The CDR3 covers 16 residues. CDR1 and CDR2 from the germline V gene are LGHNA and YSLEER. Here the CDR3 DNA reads TGCGCCAGCAGCCAAGAGGAGGGACGGTGGGGAGATACGCAGTATTTT. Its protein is CASSQEEGRWGDTQYF.

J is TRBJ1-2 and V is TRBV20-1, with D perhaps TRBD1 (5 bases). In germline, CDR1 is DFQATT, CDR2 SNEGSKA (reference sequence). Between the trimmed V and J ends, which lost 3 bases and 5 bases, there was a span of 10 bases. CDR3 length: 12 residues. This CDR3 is CSASRQGYGYTF. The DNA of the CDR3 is TGCAGTGCTAGTAGGCAGGGTTATGGCTACACCTTC.

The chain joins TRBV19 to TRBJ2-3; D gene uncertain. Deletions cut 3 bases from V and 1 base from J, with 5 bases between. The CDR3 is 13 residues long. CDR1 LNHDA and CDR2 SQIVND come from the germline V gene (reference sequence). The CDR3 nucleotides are TGTGCCAGTAGTATCCAGCGCACAGATACGCAGTATTTT. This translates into CASSIQRTDTQYF. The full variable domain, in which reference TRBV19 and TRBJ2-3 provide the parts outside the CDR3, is DGGITQSPKYLFRKEGQNVTLSCEQNLNHDAMYWYRQDPGQGLRLIYYSQIVNDFQKGDIAEGYSVSREKKESFPLTVTSAQKNPTAFYLCASSIQRTDTQYFGPGTRLTVL.